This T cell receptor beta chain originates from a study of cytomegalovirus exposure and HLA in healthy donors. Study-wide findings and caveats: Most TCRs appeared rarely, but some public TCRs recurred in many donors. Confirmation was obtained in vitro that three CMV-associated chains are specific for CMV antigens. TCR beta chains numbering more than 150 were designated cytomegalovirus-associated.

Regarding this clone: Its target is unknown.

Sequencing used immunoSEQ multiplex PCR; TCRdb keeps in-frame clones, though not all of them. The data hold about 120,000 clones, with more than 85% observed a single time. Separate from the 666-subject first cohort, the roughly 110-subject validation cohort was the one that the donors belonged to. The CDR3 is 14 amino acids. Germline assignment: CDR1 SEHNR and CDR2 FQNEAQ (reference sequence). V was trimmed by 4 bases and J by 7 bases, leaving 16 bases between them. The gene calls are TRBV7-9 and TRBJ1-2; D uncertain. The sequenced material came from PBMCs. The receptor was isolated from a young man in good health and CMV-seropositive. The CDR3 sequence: CASSWPGGPVGYTF. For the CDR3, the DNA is TGTGCCAGCAGCTGGCCGGGAGGGCCGGTTGGCTACACCTTC.